The present T cell receptor (beta chain) was sequenced within a study of CD8 T cells in ankylosing spondylitis. Study-level findings and limits: In the blood and synovial fluid of reactive arthritis, some motif variants had been previously reported. A motif in TCR beta, a set of under ten highly homologous variants, appeared characteristic of ankylosing spondylitis blood.

By quantitative 5'-RACE with molecular barcodes, the TCR beta libraries were made. Each CDR3 protein gets one entry after TCRdb re-called the 5' RACE reads with MiXCR. The table lists approximately 200,000 distinct CDR3 sequences, approximately 12% of them singletons, with 11% in the top ten. This clonotype was recorded a few times. The antigen is undetermined. Sequenced sample: blood, either unsorted or a sorted T cell fraction (not recorded which). The receptor comes from a female donor with ankylosing spondylitis or in good health (not recorded which).

The CDR3 nucleotides read TGTGCCAGCAGTTTCCAGCAGATCACAGATACGCAGTATTTT. Translated, it gives CASSFQQITDTQYF. V usage is TRBV12-3 or TRBV12-4 and J usage is TRBJ2-3; D uncertain. The V gene lost 3 bases and the J gene lost 2 bases, with 9 bases spanning the gap. CDR3 length: 14 residues.